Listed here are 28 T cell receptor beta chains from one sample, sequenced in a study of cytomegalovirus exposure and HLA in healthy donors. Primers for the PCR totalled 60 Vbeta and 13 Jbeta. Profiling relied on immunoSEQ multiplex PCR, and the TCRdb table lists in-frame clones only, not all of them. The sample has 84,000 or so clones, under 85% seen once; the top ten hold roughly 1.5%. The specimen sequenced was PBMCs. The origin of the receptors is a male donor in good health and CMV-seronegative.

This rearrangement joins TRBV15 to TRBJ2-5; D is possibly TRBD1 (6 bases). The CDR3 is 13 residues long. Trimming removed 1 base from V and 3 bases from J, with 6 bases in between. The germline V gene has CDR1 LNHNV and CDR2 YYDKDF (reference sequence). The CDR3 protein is CATSRGQEETQYF. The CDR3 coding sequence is TGTGCCACCAGCAGAGGACAGGAAGAGACCCAGTACTTC.

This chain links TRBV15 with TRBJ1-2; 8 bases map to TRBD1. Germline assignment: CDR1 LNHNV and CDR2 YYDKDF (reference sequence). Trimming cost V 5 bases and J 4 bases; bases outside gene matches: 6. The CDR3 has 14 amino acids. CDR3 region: CATSLRDRSYGYTF. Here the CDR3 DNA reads TGTGCCACCAGCCTCCGGGACAGGTCCTATGGCTACACCTTC.

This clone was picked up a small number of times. The CDR3 spells CASSTGTSGSIEQFF. The CDR3 region has the DNA TGCGCCAGCAGCACCGGGACTAGCGGGAGCATAGAGCAGTTCTTC. The chain links TRBV10-1 to TRBJ2-1; 14 nucleotides align to TRBD2. The germline V gene encodes CDR1 WNHNN and CDR2 SYGVQD (reference sequence). CDR3 length equals 15 residues. V lost 6 bases, J lost 10 bases, and 8 bases stayed unmatched.

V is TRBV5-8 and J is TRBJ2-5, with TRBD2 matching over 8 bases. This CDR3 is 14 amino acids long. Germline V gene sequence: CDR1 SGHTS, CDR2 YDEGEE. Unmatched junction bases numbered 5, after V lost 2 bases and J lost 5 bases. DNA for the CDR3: TGTGCCAGCAGCTTAGGACTAGCTGTGGAGACCCAGTACTTC. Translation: CASSLGLAVETQYF.

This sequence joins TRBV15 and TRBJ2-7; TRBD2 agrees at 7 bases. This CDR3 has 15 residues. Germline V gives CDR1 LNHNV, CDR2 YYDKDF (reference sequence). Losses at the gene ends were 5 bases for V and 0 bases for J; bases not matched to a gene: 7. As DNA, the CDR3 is TGTGCCACCAGCCTTAGCGGGCAAAGCTCCTACGAGCAGTACTTC. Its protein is CATSLSGQSSYEQYF.

The CDR3 loop reads CSVEYSRYEQYF. DNA of the CDR3: TGCAGCGTTGAGTACAGCCGCTACGAGCAGTACTTC. This sequence joins TRBV29-1 and TRBJ2-5, with D uncertain. The tail of the sequence fits TRBJ2-7 better, so the J call may be wrong. This CDR3 region has 12 residues. The germline V gene has CDR1 SQVTM and CDR2 ANQGSEA.

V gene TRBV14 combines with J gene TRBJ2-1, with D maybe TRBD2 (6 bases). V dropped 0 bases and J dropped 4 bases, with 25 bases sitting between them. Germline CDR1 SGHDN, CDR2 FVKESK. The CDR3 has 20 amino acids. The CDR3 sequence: CASSQDRNRDSRPVYNEQFF. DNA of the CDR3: TGTGCCAGCAGCCAAGATCGGAACCGGGACTCCCGACCGGTTTACAATGAGCAGTTCTTC.

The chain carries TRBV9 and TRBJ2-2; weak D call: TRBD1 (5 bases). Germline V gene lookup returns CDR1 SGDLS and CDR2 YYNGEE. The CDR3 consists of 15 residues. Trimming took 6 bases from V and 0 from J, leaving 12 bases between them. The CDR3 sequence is CASNLGATNTGELFF. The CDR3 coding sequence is TGTGCCAGCAACCTAGGGGCCACGAACACCGGGGAGCTGTTTTTT.

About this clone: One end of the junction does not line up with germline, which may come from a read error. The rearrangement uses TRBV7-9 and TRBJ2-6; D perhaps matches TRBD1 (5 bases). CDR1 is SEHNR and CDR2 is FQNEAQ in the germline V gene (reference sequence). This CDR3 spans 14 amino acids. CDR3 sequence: CASSIMGGANGLTF. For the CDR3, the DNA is TGTGCCAGTAGCATCATGGGTGGGGCCAACGGCCTGACTTTC.

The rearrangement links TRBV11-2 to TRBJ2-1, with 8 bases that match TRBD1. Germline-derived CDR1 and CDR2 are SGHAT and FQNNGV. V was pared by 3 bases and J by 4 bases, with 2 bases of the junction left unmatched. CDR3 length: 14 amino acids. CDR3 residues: CASSLTGVYNEQFF. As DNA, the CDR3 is TGTGCCAGCAGCTTGACAGGGGTATACAATGAGCAGTTCTTC.

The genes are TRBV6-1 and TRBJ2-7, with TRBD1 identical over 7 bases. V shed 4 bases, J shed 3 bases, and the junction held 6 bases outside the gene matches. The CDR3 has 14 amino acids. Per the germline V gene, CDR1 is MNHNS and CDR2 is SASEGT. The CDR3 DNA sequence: TGTGCCAGCAGTGCAGACAGGGAAATCTACGAGCAGTACTTC. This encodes CASSADREIYEQYF.

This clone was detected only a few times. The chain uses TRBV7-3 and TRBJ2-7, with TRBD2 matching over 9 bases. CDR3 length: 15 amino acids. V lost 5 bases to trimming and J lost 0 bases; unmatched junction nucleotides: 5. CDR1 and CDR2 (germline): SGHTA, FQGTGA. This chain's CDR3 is CASSQSGGPSYEQYF. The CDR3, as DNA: TGTGCCAGCAGCCAAAGCGGGGGGCCCTCCTACGAGCAGTACTTC.

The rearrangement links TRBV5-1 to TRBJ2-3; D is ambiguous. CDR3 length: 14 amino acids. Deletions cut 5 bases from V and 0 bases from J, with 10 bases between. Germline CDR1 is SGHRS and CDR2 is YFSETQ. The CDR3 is CASRLPTSTDTQYF. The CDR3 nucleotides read TGCGCCAGCAGGCTCCCTACTAGCACAGATACGCAGTATTTT. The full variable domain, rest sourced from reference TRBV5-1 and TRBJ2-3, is KAGVTQTPRYLIKTRGQQVTLSCSPISGHRSVSWYQQTPGQGLQFLFEYFSETQRNKGNFPGRFSGRQFSNSRSEMNVSTLELGDSALYLCASRLPTSTDTQYFGPGTRLTVL.

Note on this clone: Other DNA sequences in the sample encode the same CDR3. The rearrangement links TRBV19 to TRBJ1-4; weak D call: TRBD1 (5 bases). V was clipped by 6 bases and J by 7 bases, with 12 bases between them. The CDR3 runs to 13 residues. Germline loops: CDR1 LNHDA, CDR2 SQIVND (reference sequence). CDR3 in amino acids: CASRAGRGEKLFF. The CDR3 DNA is TGTGCCAGTAGAGCAGGAAGGGGTGAAAAACTGTTTTTT.

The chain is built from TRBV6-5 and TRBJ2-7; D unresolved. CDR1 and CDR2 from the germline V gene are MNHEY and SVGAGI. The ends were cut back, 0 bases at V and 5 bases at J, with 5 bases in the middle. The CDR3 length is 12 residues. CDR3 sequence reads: CASSYSGHEQYF. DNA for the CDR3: TGTGCCAGCAGTTACTCGGGCCACGAGCAGTACTTC.

The CDR3 nucleotides read TGTGCCAGCAGCGTAGTTAGCGGGGGGACCGGGGAGCTGTTTTTT. Translated: CASSVVSGGTGELFF. The gene calls are TRBV9 and TRBJ2-2, with 10 bases identical to TRBD2. Trimming cost V 0 bases and J 5 bases; bases outside gene matches: 1. This CDR3 comprises 15 residues. CDR1 is SGDLS and CDR2 is YYNGEE in the germline V gene. Full variable domain (rest looked up from reference TRBV9 and TRBJ2-2): DSGVTQTPKHLITATGQRVTLRCSPRSGDLSVYWYQQSLDQGLQFLIQYYNGEERAKGNILERFSAQQFPDLHSELNLSSLELGDSALYFCASSVVSGGTGELFFGEGSRLTVL.

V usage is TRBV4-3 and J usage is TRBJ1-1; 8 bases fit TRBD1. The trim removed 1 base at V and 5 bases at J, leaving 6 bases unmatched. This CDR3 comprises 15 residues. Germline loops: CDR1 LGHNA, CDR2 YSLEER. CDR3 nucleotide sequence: TGCGCCAGCAGCCAAGTTCAGGGGGCTGGGACTGAAGCTTTCTTT. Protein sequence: CASSQVQGAGTEAFF.

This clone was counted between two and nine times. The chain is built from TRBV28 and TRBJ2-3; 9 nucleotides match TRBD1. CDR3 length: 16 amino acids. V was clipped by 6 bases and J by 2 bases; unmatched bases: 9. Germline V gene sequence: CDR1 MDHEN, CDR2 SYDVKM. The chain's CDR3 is CASSPRTGAYTDTQYF. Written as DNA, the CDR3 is TGTGCCAGCAGCCCTCGGACAGGGGCATACACAGATACGCAGTATTTT.

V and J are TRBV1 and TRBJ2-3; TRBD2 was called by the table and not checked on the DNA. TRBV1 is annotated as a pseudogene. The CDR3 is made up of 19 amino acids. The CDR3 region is CTSSQGGGAAGGRKDTQYF. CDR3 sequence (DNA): TGCACCAGCAGCCAAGGGGGGGGTGCGGCGGGGGGGCGGAAAGATACGCAGTATTTT.

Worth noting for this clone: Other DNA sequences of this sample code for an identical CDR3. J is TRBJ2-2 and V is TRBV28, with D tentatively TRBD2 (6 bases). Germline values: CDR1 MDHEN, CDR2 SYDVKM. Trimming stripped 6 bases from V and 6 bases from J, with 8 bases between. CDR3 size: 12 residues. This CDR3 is CASRGGPGELFF. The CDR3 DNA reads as TGTGCCAGCAGGGGGGGTCCCGGGGAGCTGTTTTTT.

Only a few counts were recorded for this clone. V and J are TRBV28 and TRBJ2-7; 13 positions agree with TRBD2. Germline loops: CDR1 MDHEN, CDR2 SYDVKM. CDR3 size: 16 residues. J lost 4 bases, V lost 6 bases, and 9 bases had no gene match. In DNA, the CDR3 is TGTGCCAGCAGCTGGACTAGCGGGAGAGAGGAGTACGAGCAGTACTTC. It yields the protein CASSWTSGREEYEQYF.

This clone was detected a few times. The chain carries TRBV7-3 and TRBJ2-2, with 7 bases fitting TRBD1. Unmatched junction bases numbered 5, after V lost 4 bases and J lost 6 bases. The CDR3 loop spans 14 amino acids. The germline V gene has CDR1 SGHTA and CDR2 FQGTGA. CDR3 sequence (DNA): TGTGCCAGCAGCTCAGGACAGGTGTCCGGGGAGCTGTTTTTT. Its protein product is CASSSGQVSGELFF.

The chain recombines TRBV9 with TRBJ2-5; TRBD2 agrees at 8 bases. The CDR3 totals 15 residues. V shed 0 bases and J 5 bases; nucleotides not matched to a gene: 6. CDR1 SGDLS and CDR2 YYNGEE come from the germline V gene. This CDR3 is CASSVATGGMETQYF. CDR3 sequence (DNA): TGTGCCAGCAGCGTAGCGACGGGGGGGATGGAGACCCAGTACTTC. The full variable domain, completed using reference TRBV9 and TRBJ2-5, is DSGVTQTPKHLITATGQRVTLRCSPRSGDLSVYWYQQSLDQGLQFLIQYYNGEERAKGNILERFSAQQFPDLHSELNLSSLELGDSALYFCASSVATGGMETQYFGPGTRLLVL.

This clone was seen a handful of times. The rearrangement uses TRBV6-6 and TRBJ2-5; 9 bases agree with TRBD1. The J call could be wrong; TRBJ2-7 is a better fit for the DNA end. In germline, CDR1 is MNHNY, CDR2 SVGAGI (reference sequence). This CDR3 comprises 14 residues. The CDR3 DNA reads TGTGCCAGCAGTTTCGGACAGGGGCTACGCGAGCAGTACTTC. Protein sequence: CASSFGQGLREQYF.

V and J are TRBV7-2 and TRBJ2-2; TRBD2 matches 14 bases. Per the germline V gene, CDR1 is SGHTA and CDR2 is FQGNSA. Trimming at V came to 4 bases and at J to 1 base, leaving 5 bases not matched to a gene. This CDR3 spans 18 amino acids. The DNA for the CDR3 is TGTGCCAGCAGCTCGACTAGCGGGAGGGCCCAGAACACCGGGGAGCTGTTTTTT. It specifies CASSSTSGRAQNTGELFF.

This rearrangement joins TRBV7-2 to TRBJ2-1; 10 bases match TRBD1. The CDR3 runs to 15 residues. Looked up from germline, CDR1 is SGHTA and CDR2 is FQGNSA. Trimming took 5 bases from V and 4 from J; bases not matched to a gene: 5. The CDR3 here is CASSKTGGDYNEQFF. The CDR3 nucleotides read TGTGCCAGCAGCAAGACAGGGGGCGATTACAATGAGCAGTTCTTC.

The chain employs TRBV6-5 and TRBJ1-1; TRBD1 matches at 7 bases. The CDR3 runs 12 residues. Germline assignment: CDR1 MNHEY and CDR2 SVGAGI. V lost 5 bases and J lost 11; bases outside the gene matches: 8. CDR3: CASSNDRVRAFF. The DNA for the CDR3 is TGTGCCAGCAGTAACGACAGGGTTAGGGCTTTCTTT.

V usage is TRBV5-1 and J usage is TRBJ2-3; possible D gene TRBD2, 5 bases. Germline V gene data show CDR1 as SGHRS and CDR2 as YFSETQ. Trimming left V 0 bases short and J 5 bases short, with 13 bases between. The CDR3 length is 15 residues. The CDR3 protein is CASSLGNPAGDTQYF. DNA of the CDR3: TGCGCCAGCAGCTTGGGTAATCCCGCGGGAGATACGCAGTATTTT.